The 14 T cell receptor beta chains below all came from one sample that was sequenced in a study of regulatory and conventional T cells in RAG deficiency. TCRdb's table, derived via immunoSEQ multiplex PCR, lists solely in-frame clones and lacks some. Seen here are approximately 8,100 clones, around 84% observed once, and the top ten hold around a third. The sample also formed part of further work on regulatory T cells. This second study notes: The PCR used 52 TRBV and 13 TRBJ primers.

Sample: CD8+ T cells sorted from blood. These TCRs come from a human donor in good health.

V usage is TRBV7-2 and J usage is TRBJ2-3; TRBD1 might be the D (6 bases). Germline V gene lookup returns CDR1 SGHTA and CDR2 FQGNSA. The CDR3 is made up of 13 amino acids. Trimming shortened V by 5 bases and J by 4 bases, and 10 bases separated the two germline ends. CDR3 amino acids: CASSADSSDTQYF. The DNA of the CDR3 is TGTGCCAGCAGCGCGGACAGTTCAGATACGCAGTATTTT.

The rearrangement links TRBV4-1 to TRBJ2-1; unclear D gene. The CDR3 runs to 15 residues. Deletions cut 4 bases from V and 2 bases from J, with 12 bases between. CDR1 and CDR2 from the germline V gene are MGHRA and YSYEKL. As DNA, the CDR3 is TGCGCCAGCAGCCCCCTGCTGGATCCCTACAATGAGCAGTTCTTC. As protein: CASSPLLDPYNEQFF.

This rearrangement joins TRBV5-1 to TRBJ2-7; 9 bases are shared with TRBD1. Per germline, CDR1 SGHRS and CDR2 YFSETQ. V dropped 3 bases and J dropped 2; count of bases not matched to a gene: 9. CDR3 length: 16 amino acids. The CDR3 here is CASSSPGQGYTYEQYF. CDR3 coding DNA: TGCGCCAGCAGCTCGCCGGGACAGGGATATACCTACGAGCAGTACTTC.

Only one count was recorded for this clone. The J gene is TRBJ2-1, the V gene TRBV30; 7 positions agree with TRBD2. After removal of 0 bases from V and 1 base from J, the junction contained 3 bases not matched to a gene. The CDR3 spans 15 residues. Germline lookup yields CDR1 GTSNPN and CDR2 SVGIG (reference sequence). The CDR3 sequence is CAWSVSGASYNEQFF. In DNA form, the CDR3 reads TGTGCCTGGAGTGTAAGCGGGGCTTCCTACAATGAGCAGTTCTTC.

This sequence joins TRBV9 and TRBJ1-6; the D is unclear. The CDR3 runs to 9 residues. Germline V gene data show CDR1 as SGDLS and CDR2 as YYNGEE. Trimming left V 5 bases short and J 10 bases short, with 1 base between. The CDR3 here is CASRSPLHF. CDR3 sequence (DNA): TGTGCCAGCAGGTCACCCCTCCACTTT.

The CDR3 reads CASSADLFTEAFF. CDR3 DNA: TGTGCCAGCAGCGCCGATCTTTTCACTGAAGCTTTCTTT. The rearrangement joins TRBV5-5 to TRBJ1-1; D not resolved. Trimming left V 4 bases short and J 4 bases short, with 11 bases between. CDR3 length equals 13 residues. Germline-derived CDR1 and CDR2 are SGHKS and YYEKEE (reference sequence).

This CDR3 is CASRGTPGTGRNTEAFF. As DNA, the CDR3 is TGTGCCAGTAGGGGGACACCCGGGACAGGCCGGAACACTGAAGCTTTCTTT. This sequence joins TRBV19 and TRBJ1-1; TRBD1 matches at 8 bases. V lost 6 bases, J lost 1 base, and 13 bases stayed unmatched. Germline V gene data show CDR1 as LNHDA and CDR2 as SQIVND (reference sequence). This CDR3 comprises 17 residues.

The chain employs TRBV4-1 and TRBJ2-1; D gene unclear. The CDR3 length is 18 residues. The germline CDR1 and CDR2 sequences are MGHRA and YSYEKL. Trimming took 0 bases from V and 4 from J, leaving 19 bases between them. CDR3 in amino acids: CASSQDRSTFNYYNEQFF. The CDR3 DNA follows: TGCGCCAGCAGCCAAGATCGTAGCACATTTAACTATTACAATGAGCAGTTCTTC.

In its sample, this clone was seen a few times. The gene calls are TRBV2 and TRBJ1-1, with D possibly TRBD1 on 5 matching bases. CDR3 length equals 13 residues. The germline gives CDR1 SNHLY, CDR2 FYNNEI. V lost 5 bases and J lost 2, with 9 bases in between. CDR3 coding DNA: TGTGCCAGCAGTCTGACAGTTAACACTGAAGCTTTCTTT. This sequence encodes CASSLTVNTEAFF.

J is TRBJ2-2 and V is TRBV27; D not resolved. This CDR3 contains 14 residues. CDR1 is MNHEY and CDR2 is SMNVEV in the germline V gene (reference sequence). In DNA, the CDR3 is TGTGTTACCCAGAGGCCGGGTGGGACCGGGGAGCTGTTTTTT. This encodes CVTQRPGGTGELFF.

V is TRBV7-9 and J is TRBJ2-1; 10 bases align to TRBD1. CDR1 SEHNR and CDR2 FQNEAQ come from the germline V gene (reference sequence). This CDR3 has 17 residues. V was clipped by 5 bases and J by 4 bases; unmatched bases: 11. The CDR3 loop reads CASSDPDRGYSYNEQFF. The CDR3 region has the DNA TGTGCCAGCAGCGATCCGGACAGGGGGTACTCTTACAATGAGCAGTTCTTC. The variable domain in full, completed from reference TRBV7-9 and TRBJ2-1, reads DTGVSQNPRHKITKRGQNVTFRCDPISEHNRLYWYRQTLGQGPEFLTYFQNEAQLEKSRLLSDRFSAERPKGSFSTLEIQRTEQGDSAMYLCASSDPDRGYSYNEQFFGPGTRLTVL.

The CDR3 loop reads CASSPPIGNEQFF. CDR3 DNA: TGTGCCAGCAGTCCTCCCATAGGTAATGAGCAGTTCTTC. The genes are TRBV27 and TRBJ2-1; D not certain. V dropped 5 bases and J dropped 7 bases, with 12 bases sitting between them. CDR1 MNHEY and CDR2 SMNVEV come from the germline V gene (reference sequence). This CDR3 comprises 13 residues.

The CDR3 DNA sequence: TGTGCCAGCAGCCCGGTGGGACTAGCGGTATTCTTC. Amino acid sequence: CASSPVGLAVFF. The chain employs TRBV7-9 and TRBJ2-1; the match to TRBD2 covers 11 bases. The CDR3 spans 12 residues. Per the germline V gene, CDR1 is SEHNR and CDR2 is FQNEAQ (reference sequence). Trimming removed 5 bases from V and 16 bases from J; junction bases left unmatched: 7. The entire variable domain, with the rest obtained from reference TRBV7-9 and TRBJ2-1, is as follows: DTGVSQNPRHKITKRGQNVTFRCDPISEHNRLYWYRQTLGQGPEFLTYFQNEAQLEKSRLLSDRFSAERPKGSFSTLEIQRTEQGDSAMYLCASSPVGLAVFFGPGTRLTVL.

The chain has TRBV7-9 and TRBJ1-5; D not certain. With 5 bases removed from V and 4 bases from J, the gap between germline ends came to 12 bases. Germline V gene data show CDR1 as SEHNR and CDR2 as FQNEAQ (reference sequence). This CDR3 is built from 14 residues. This CDR3 reads CASSPTGENQPQHF. CDR3 in DNA: TGTGCCAGCAGCCCCACGGGTGAAAATCAGCCCCAGCATTTT. Combining the CDR3 with reference TRBV7-9 and TRBJ1-5 gives the whole variable domain DTGVSQNPRHKITKRGQNVTFRCDPISEHNRLYWYRQTLGQGPEFLTYFQNEAQLEKSRLLSDRFSAERPKGSFSTLEIQRTEQGDSAMYLCASSPTGENQPQHFGDGTRLSIL.